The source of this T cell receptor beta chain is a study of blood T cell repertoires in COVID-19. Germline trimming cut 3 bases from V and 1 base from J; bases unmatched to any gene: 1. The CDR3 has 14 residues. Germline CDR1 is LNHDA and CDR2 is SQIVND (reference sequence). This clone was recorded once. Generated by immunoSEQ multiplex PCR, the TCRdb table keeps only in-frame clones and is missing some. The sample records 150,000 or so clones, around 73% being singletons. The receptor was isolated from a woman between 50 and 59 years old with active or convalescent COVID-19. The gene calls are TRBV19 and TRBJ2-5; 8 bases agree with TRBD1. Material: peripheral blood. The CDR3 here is CASSIGTGQETQYF. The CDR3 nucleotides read TGTGCCAGTAGTATCGGGACAGGCCAAGAGACCCAGTACTTC.